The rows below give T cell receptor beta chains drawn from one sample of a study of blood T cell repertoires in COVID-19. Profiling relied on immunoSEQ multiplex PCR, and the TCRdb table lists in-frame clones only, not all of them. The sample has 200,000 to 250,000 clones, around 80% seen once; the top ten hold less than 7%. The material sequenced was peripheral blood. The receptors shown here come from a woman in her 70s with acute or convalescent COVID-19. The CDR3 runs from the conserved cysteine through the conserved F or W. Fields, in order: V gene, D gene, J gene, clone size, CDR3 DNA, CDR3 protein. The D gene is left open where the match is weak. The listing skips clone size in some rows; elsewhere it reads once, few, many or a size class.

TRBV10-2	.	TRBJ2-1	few	TGCGCCAGCAGATTAGCGGGAGGTGACAGGGGGAATGAGCAGTTCTTC	CASRLAGGDRGNEQFF
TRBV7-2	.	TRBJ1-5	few	TGTGCCAGCAGCTTAGTCAGGGGCGAGCAGCCCCAGCATTTT	CASSLVRGEQPQHF
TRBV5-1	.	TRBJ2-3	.	TGCGCCAGCAGCTTGCGGGAGCACACAGATACGCAGTATTTT	CASSLREHTDTQYF
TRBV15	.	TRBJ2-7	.	TGTGCCACCAGCAGAGAGGTAGCGGATACCTACGAGCAGTACTTC	CATSREVADTYEQYF
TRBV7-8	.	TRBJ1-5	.	TGTGCCAGCAGCCCGGACAGAGGTTGGAATCAGCCCCAGCATTTT	CASSPDRGWNQPQHF
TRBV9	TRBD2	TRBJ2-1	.	TGTGCCAGCAGCGTAGTCGGTAGCGGGAGGGTCGGTGAGCAGTTCTTC	CASSVVGSGRVGEQFF
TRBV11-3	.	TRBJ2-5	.	TGTGCCAGCAGCTTAGGGGCTAGCGCGAGCCAAGAGACCCAGTACTTC	CASSLGASASQETQYF
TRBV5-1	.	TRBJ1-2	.	TGCGCCAGCAGCTTGGTGAGGGTGGAAGACAACTATGGCTACACCTTC	CASSLVRVEDNYGYTF
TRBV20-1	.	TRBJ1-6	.	TGCAGTGCTAGTCTACAGCCGGATGGTAATTCACCCCTCCACTTT	CSASLQPDGNSPLHF
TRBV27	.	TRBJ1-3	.	TGTGCCAGCAGTCCCGGTTCAGGGGGAAACACCATATATTTT	CASSPGSGGNTIYF
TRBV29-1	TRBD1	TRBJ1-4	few	TGCAGCGCCCGAGACAGGGGGCTTTCTGAAAAACTGTTTTTT	CSARDRGLSEKLFF
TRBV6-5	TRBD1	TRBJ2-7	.	TGTGCCAGCAGGGGACAGACCTACGAGCAGTACTTC	CASRGQTYEQYF
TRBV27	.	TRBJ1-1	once	TGTGCCAGCAGCCGGGGACAGAACACTGAAGCTTTCTTT	CASSRGQNTEAFF
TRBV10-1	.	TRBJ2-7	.	TGCGCCAGCAGTGAGTCGCGGCAAACCTCCTACGAGCAGTACTTC	CASSESRQTSYEQYF
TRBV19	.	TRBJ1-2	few	TGTGCCAGTAGCCGGGACTTAAGTCAAGGCTACACCTTC	CASSRDLSQGYTF
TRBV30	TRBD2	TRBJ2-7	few	TGTGCCTGGAGGGATCCGGGACTAGCGGGCCACGAGCAGTACTTC	CAWRDPGLAGHEQYF
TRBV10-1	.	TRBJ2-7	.	TGCGCCAGCAGTGAGGCCGGGGCCTACGAGCAGTACTTC	CASSEAGAYEQYF
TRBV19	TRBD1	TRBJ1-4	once	TGTGCCAGTAGTATGGACAGGGGGCCCGAGGAAAAACTGTTTTTT	CASSMDRGPEEKLFF
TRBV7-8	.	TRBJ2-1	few	TGTGCCAGCAGCTGGGCTATTTTGTGGGAGAGCTCCTACAATGAGCAGTTCTTC	CASSWAILWESSYNEQFF
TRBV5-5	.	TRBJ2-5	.	TGTGCCAGCAGCTTGGGCTCGACGGGAACCCAGTACTTC	CASSLGSTGTQYF
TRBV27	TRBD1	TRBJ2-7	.	TGTGCCAGCAGTTTAATGGCAGGGGGTCTCTACGAGCAGTACTTC	CASSLMAGGLYEQYF
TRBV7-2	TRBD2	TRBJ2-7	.	TGTGCCAGCAGCTTAAGAGCTAGCGGTAGCTCCTACGAGCAGTACTTC	CASSLRASGSSYEQYF
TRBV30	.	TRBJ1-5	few	TGTGCCTTCAGGGAGGGGGATCAGCCCCAGCATTTT	CAFREGDQPQHF
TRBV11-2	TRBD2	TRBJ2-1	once	TGTGCCAGCAGCTTACACAGCGGGAGCTACAATGAGCAGTTCTTC	CASSLHSGSYNEQFF
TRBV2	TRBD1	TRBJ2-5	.	TGTGCCAGCAGGGAACAACAGGGGCAAGAGACCCAGTACTTC	CASREQQGQETQYF
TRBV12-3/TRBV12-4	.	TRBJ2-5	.	TGTGCCAGCAGTTCCCTTGCAGGGGAGACCCAGTACTTC	CASSSLAGETQYF
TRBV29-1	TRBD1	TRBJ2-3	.	TGCAGCGTAGCGAAGGACAGGGGCTCCACAGATACGCAGTATTTT	CSVAKDRGSTDTQYF
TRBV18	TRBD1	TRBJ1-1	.	TGTGCCAGCTCACTAGTACCAGGGGGTGGTGAAGCTTTCTTT	CASSLVPGGGEAFF
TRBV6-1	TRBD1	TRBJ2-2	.	TGTGCCAGCAGTGAATATGGACAGGGGTATCCCGGGGAGCTGTTTTTT	CASSEYGQGYPGELFF
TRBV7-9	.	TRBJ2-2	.	TGTGCCAGCACCTATACCGGGGAGCTGTTTTTT	CASTYTGELFF
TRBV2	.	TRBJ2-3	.	TGTGCCAGCAGTGCCAGGAAGAACCCTAGCACAGATACGCAGTATTTT	CASSARKNPSTDTQYF
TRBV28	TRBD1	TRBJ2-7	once	TGTGCCAGCAGTTCCACACAGGGGTTCTCCTACGAGCAGTACTTC	CASSSTQGFSYEQYF
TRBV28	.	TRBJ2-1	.	TGTGCCAGCAGCCTAATAACGGGAGCGGAGACTGAGCAGTTCTTC	CASSLITGAETEQFF
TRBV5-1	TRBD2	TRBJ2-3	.	TGCGCCAGCAGCTTGTTCGGCGGGAGTCTCACAGATACGCAGTATTTT	CASSLFGGSLTDTQYF
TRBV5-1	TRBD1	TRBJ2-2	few	TGCGCCAGCAGCTTGGCCGGGACAGGAGTCACCGGGGAGCTGTTTTTT	CASSLAGTGVTGELFF